This T cell receptor beta chain was captured in a study of blood T cell repertoires in COVID-19. Study-level information: Material from acute and convalescent COVID-19 was sourced from the United States, Italy and Spain. From T cells, B-cell-depleted T cells, or PBMCs came the material, which was cDNA or gDNA.

In the source study's methods: How many nucleated cells were present was estimated from reference gene primer amplification. TCRdb keeps only in-frame clones here, not all; method: immunoSEQ multiplex PCR. V and J calls plus clone size are reproduced from that table; the DNA served to infer D and trimming. Seen here are about 150,000 clones, roughly 80% observed once, and the top ten hold 12% to 15%. This clone showed up just a few times. J was trimmed by 0 bases and V by 6 bases; bases with no gene match: 3. The CDR3 consists of 14 residues. The germline V gene encodes CDR1 WNHNN and CDR2 SYGVQD (reference sequence).

The specimen sequenced was peripheral blood. This clonotype originated in a man younger than 35 with active or convalescent COVID-19. J is TRBJ2-7 and V is TRBV10-1; 9 bases align to TRBD2. The DNA for the CDR3 is TGCGCCAGCAGACCTAGCGGGGACTCCTACGAGCAGTACTTC. Translating gives CASRPSGDSYEQYF.